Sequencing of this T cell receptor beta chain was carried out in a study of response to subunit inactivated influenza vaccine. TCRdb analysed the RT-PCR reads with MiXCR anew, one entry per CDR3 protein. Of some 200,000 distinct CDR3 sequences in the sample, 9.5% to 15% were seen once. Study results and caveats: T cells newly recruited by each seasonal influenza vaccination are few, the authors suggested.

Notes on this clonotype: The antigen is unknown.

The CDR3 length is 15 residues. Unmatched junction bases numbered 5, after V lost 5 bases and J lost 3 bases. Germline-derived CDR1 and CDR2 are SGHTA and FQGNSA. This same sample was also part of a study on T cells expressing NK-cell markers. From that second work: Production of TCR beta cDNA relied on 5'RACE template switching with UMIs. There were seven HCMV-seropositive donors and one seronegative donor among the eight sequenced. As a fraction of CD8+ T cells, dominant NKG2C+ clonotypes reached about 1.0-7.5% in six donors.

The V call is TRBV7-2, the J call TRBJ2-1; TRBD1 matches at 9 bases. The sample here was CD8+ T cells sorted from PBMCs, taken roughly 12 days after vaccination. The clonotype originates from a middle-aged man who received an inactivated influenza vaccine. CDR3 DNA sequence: TGTGCCAGCAGCCCCTGGGACAGGGACTACAATGAGCAGTTCTTC. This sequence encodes CASSPWDRDYNEQFF.